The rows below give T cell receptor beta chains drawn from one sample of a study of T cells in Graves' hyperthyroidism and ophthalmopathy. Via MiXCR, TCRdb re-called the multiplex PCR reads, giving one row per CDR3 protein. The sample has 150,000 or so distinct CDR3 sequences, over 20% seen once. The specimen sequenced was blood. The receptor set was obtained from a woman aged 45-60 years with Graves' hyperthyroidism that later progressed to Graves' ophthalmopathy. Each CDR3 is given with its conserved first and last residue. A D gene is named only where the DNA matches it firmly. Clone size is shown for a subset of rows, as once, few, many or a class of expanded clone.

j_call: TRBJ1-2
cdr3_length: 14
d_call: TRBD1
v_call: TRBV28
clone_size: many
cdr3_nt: TGTGCCAGCAGTCCGAGGGGAGGGGGCACCGGCTACACCTTC
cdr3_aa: CASSPRGGGTGYTF

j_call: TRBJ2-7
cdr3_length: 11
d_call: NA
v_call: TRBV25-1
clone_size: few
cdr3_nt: TGTGCCAGCAGTCGCATATACGAGCAGTACTTC
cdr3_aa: CASSRIYEQYF

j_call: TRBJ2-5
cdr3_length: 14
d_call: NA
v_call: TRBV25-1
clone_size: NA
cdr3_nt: TGTGCCAGCAGTGAGTTCAGGGATGAAGAGACCCAGTACTTC
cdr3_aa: CASSEFRDEETQYF

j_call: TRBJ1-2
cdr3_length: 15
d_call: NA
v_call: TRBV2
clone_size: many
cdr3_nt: TGTGCCAGCAGTGACCAGGGTCTCCCCTCTAGAGGCTACACCTTC
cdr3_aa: CASSDQGLPSRGYTF

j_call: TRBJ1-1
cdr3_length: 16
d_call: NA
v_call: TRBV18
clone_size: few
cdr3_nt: TGTGCCAGCTCACCAGACCTGGGACCGGGGAACACTGAAGCTTTCTTT
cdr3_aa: CASSPDLGPGNTEAFF

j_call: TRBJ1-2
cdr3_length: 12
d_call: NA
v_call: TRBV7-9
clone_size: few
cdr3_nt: TGTGCCAGCAGCATAAGCACCTATGGCTACACCTTC
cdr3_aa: CASSISTYGYTF

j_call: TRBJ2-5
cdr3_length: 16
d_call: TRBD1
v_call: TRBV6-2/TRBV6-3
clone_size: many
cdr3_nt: TGTGCCAGCAGTGATATAGGGACAGCCGGCGGGGAGACCCAGTACTTC
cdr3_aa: CASSDIGTAGGETQYF

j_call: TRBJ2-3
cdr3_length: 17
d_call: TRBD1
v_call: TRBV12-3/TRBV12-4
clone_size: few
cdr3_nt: TGTGCCAGCAGTTTAGTCGCAGGGGGCTGGGGGACAGATACGCAGTATTTT
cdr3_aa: CASSLVAGGWGTDTQYF

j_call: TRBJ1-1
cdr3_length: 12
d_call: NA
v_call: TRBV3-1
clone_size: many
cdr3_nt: TGTGCCAGCAGCCAAAAAATCGGGGTCGCTTTCTTT
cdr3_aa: CASSQKIGVAFF

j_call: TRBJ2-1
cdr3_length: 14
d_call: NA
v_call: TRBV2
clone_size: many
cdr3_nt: TGTGCCAGCAGACCGAGGGTCCTCTACAATGAGCAGTTCTTC
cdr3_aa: CASRPRVLYNEQFF

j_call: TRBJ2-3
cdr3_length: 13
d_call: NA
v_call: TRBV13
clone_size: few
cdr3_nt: TGTGCCAGCCGCGGGACGGGCACAGATACGCAGTATTTT
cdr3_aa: CASRGTGTDTQYF

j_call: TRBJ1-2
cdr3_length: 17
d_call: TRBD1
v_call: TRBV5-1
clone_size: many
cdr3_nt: TGCGCCAGCAGCTTGGCCCGTCCGGGACAGACTAACTATGGCTACACCTTC
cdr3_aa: CASSLARPGQTNYGYTF

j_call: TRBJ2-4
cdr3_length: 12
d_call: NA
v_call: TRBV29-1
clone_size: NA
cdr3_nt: TGCAGCGTAAGGGGGGCCAAAAACATTCAGTACTTC
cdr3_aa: CSVRGAKNIQYF

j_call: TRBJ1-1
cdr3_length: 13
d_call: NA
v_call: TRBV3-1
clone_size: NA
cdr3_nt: TGTTCCAGCAGCTTCGGTCGGAACACTGAAGCTTTCTTT
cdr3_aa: CSSSFGRNTEAFF

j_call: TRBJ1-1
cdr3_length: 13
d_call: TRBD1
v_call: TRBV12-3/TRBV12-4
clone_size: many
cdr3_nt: TGTGCCAGCAGTTACAGGGGTTTCACTGAAGCTTTCTTT
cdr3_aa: CASSYRGFTEAFF

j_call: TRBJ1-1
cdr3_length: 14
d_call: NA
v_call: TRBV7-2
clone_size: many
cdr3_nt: TGTGCCAGCAGCTTAGGGGGATTTAACACTGAAGCTTTCTTT
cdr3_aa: CASSLGGFNTEAFF

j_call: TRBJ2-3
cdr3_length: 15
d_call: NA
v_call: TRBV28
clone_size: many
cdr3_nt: TGTGCCAGCAGTATGTTACCGCAGTCCACAGATACGCAGTATTTT
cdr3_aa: CASSMLPQSTDTQYF

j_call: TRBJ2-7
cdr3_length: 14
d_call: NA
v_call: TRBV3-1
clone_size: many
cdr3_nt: TGTGCCAGCAGCCAAGATCGGGAAAGGGACGAGCAGTACTTC
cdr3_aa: CASSQDRERDEQYF

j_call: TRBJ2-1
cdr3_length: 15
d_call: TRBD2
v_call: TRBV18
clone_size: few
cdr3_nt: TGTGCCAGCTCACCACCGGGACTAGCGGGAGGGGCTCGATTCTTC
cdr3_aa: CASSPPGLAGGARFF

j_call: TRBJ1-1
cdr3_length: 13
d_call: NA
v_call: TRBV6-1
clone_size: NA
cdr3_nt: TGTGCCAGCAGTAAATTACAGGGAGATGAAGCTTTCTTT
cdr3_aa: CASSKLQGDEAFF

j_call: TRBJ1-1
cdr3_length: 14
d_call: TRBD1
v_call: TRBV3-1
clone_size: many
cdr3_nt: TGTGCCAGCAGCCTAGGACAGGGGGGCACTGAAGCTTTCTTT
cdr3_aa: CASSLGQGGTEAFF

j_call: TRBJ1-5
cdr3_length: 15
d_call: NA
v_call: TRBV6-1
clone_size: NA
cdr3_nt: TGTGCCAGCTCTCCAAACGTGGGGGGAAGGCAGCCCCAGCATTTT
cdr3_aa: CASSPNVGGRQPQHF

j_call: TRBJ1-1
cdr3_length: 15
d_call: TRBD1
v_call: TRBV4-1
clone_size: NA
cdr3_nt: TGCGCCAGCAGCCAAGTAGGGACAGGGTGGACTGAAGCTTTCTTT
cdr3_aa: CASSQVGTGWTEAFF

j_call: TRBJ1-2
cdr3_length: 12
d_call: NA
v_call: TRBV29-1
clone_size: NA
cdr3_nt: TGCGGCGTTGAATCGGACAGCTATGGCTACACCTTC
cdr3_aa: CGVESDSYGYTF

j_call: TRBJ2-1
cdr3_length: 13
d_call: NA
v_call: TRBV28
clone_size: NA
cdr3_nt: TGTGCCAGCAGCACAATTCAGAAGGGGCCGCAGTTCTTC
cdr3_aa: CASSTIQKGPQFF

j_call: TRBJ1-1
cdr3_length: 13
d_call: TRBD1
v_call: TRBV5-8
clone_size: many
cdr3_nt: TGTGCCAGCAGCTTGGTGCCAGGGGGTGAAGCTTTCTTT
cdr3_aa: CASSLVPGGEAFF

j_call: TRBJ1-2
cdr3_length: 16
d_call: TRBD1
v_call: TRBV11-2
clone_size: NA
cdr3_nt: TGTGCCAGCAGCCCGGGACAGGGGAAAAAGCTCTATGGCCACACCTTC
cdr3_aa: CASSPGQGKKLYGHTF

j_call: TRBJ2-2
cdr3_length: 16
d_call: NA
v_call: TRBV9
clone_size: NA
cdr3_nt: TGTGCCAGCAGCGTAATAGACGGGTTCCAGGCCGGGGAGCTGTTTTTT
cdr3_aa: CASSVIDGFQAGELFF

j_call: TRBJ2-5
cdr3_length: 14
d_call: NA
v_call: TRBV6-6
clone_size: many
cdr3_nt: TGTGCCAGCAGTTACTCGACTAACCAAGAGACCCAGTACTTC
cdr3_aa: CASSYSTNQETQYF

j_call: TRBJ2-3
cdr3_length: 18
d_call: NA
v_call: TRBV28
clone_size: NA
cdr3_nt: TGTGCCAGCAGATATGGGACAGGGCGATCGGGAGGGACAGATACGCAGTATTTT
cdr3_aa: CASRYGTGRSGGTDTQYF